One TCR beta chain is described in this entry. This sample was taken from a study of blood T cell repertoires in COVID-19. Study-level information: The United States, Italy and Spain supplied acute and convalescent COVID-19 samples. PBMCs, B-cell-depleted T cells, or T cells were the source of the cDNA or gDNA that made up the material.

As originally analysed: Amplification of reference gene primers provided the estimated nucleated cell counts. Generated by immunoSEQ multiplex PCR, the TCRdb table keeps only in-frame clones and is missing some. D and trimming come from the DNA, and the V and J calls and clone size come from that table. The data contain just under 150,000 clones, approximately 84% of them singletons. With 7 bases clipped from V and 7 bases from J, the junction kept 10 bases outside the gene matches. The CDR3 sequence is 15 residues long. Per the germline V gene, CDR1 is MDHEN and CDR2 is SYDVKM. The chain is built from TRBV28 and TRBJ1-4; 9 bases line up with TRBD1. The TCR sequence derives from a human donor with acute or convalescent COVID-19. The donor label of this sample is uncertain. Specimen: peripheral blood. The CDR3 coding sequence is TGTGCCAGCACGGCATCACAGGGGGCGGGTGAAAAACTGTTTTTT. Amino acids: CASTASQGAGEKLFF.